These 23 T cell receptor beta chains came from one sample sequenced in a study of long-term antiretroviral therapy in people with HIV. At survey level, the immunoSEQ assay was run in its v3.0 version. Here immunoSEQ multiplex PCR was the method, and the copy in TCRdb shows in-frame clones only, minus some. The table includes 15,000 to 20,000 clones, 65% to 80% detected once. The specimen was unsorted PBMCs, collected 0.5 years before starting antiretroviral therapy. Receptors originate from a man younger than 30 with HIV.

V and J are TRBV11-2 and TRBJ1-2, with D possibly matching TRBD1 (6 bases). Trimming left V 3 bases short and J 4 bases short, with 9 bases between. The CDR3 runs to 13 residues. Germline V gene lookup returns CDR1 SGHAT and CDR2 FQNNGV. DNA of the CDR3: TGTGCCAGCAGCTTCAACAGGGCCTATGGCTACACCTTC. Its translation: CASSFNRAYGYTF.

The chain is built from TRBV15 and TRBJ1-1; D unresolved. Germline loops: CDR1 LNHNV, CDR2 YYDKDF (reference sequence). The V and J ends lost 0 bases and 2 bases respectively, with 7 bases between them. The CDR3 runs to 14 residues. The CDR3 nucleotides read TGTGCCACCAGCAGAGATCGATCAAACACTGAAGCTTTCTTT. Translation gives CATSRDRSNTEAFF.

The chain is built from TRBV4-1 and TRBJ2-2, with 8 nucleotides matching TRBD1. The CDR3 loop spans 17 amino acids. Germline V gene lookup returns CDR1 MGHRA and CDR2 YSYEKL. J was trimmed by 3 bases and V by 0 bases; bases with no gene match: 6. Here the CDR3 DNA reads TGCGCCAGCAGCCAAGACCCCATGACAGGGGACACCGGGGAGCTGTTTTTT. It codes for CASSQDPMTGDTGELFF.

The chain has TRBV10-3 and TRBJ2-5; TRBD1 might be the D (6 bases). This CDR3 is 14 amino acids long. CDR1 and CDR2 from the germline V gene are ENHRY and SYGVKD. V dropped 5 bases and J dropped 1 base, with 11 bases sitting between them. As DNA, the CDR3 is TGTGCCATCAGTTTACAGGGATCCCAAGAGACCCAGTACTTC. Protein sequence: CAISLQGSQETQYF.

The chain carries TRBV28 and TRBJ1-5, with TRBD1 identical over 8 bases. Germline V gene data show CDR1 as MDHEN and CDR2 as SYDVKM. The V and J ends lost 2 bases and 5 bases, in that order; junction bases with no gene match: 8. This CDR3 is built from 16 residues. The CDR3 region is CASSLAGRGPDQPQHF. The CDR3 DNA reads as TGTGCCAGCAGTTTAGCGGGCAGGGGGCCAGATCAGCCCCAGCATTTT.

CDR3 in amino acids: CASSTSLRDRDYNEQFF. In DNA form, the CDR3 reads TGTGCCAGCAGCACCTCCCTCCGGGACAGGGATTACAATGAGCAGTTCTTC. The rearrangement uses TRBV7-9 and TRBJ2-1; 9 bases fit TRBD1. Germline V gene data show CDR1 as SEHNR and CDR2 as FQNEAQ (reference sequence). Trimming at V came to 5 bases and at J to 4 bases, leaving 12 bases not matched to a gene. This CDR3 has 17 residues. Combining the CDR3 with reference TRBV7-9 and TRBJ2-1 gives the whole variable domain DTGVSQNPRHKITKRGQNVTFRCDPISEHNRLYWYRQTLGQGPEFLTYFQNEAQLEKSRLLSDRFSAERPKGSFSTLEIQRTEQGDSAMYLCASSTSLRDRDYNEQFFGPGTRLTVL.

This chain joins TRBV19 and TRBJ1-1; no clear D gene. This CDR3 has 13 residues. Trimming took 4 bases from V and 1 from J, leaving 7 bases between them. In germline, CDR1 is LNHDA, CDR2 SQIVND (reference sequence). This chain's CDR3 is CASSTTANTEAFF. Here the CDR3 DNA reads TGTGCCAGTAGTACTACAGCGAACACTGAAGCTTTCTTT.

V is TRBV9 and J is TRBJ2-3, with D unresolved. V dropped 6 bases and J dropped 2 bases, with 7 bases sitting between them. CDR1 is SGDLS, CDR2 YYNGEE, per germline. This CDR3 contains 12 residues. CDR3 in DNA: TGTGCCAGCACAGGAGACACAGATACGCAGTATTTT. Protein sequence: CASTGDTDTQYF.

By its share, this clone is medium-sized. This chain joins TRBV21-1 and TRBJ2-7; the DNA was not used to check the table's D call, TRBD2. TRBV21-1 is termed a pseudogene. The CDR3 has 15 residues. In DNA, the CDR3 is TGTGCCAGCAGCACTATAGCGGGGGACTCCTACGAGCAGTACTTC. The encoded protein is CASSTIAGDSYEQYF.

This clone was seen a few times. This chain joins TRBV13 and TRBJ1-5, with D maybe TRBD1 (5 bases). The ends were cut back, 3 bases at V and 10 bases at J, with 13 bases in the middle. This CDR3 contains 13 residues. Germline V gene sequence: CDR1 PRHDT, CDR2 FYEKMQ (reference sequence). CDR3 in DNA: TGTGCCAGCAGCTTGAATCTACGGGACCCCCAGCATTTT. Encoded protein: CASSLNLRDPQHF.

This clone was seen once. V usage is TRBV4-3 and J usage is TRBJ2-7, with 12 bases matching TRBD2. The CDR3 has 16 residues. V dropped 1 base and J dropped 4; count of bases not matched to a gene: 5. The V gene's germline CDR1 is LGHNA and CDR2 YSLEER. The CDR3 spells CASSQGTSGMGYEQYF. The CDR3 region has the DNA TGCGCCAGCAGCCAAGGGACTAGCGGGATGGGTTACGAGCAGTACTTC.

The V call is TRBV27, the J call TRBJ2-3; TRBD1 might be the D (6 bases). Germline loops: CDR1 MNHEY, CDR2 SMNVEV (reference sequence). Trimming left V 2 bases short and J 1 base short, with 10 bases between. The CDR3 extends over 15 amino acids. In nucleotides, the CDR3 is TGTGCCAGCAGTTTAGAGAACAGGGGCACAGATACGCAGTATTTT. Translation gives CASSLENRGTDTQYF.

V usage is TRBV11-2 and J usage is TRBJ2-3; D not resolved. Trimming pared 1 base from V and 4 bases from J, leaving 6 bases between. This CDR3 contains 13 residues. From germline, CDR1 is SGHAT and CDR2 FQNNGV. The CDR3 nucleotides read TGTGCCAGCAGCTTAGTGAAGCCAGATACGCAGTATTTT. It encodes CASSLVKPDTQYF.

The CDR3 spells CASGLYDGGNYGYTF. For the CDR3, the DNA is TGTGCTAGTGGCCTATACGACGGGGGGAACTATGGCTACACCTTC. The chain recombines TRBV12-5 with TRBJ1-2; D is perhaps TRBD1 (5 bases). Germline V gene lookup returns CDR1 LGHNT and CDR2 FRNRAP. Trimming took off 6 bases at V and 2 bases at J, with 16 bases between the two ends. The CDR3 spans 15 residues. Based on the CDR3 plus reference TRBV12-5 and TRBJ1-2, the full variable domain is DARVTQTPRHKVTEMGQEVTMRCQPILGHNTVFWYRQTMMQGLELLAYFRNRAPLDDSGMPKDRFSAEMPDATLATLKIQPSEPRDSAVYFCASGLYDGGNYGYTFGSGTRLTVV.

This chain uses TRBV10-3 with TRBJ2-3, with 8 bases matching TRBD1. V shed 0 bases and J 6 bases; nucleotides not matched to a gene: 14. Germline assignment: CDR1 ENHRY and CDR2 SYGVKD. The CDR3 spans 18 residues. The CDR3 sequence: CAISESSTGGSVSDTQYF. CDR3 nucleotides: TGTGCCATCAGTGAGTCGAGTACAGGGGGGAGCGTATCGGATACGCAGTATTTT.

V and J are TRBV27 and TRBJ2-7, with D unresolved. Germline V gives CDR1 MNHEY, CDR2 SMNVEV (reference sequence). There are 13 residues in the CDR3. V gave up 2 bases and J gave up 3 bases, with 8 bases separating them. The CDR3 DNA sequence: TGTGCCAGCAGTTTAGGATCAGGCTACGAGCAGTACTTC. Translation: CASSLGSGYEQYF.

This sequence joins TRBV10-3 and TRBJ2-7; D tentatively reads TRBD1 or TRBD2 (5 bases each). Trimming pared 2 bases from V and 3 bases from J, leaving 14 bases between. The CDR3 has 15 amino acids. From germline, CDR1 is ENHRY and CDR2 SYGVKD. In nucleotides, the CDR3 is TGTGCCATCAGTGAGCCCCAGGGACGGAACTACGAGCAGTACTTC. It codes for CAISEPQGRNYEQYF.

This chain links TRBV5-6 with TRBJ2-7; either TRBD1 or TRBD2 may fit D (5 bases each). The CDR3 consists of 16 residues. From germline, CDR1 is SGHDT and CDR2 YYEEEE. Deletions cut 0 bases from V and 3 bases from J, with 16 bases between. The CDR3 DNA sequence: TGTGCCAGCAGCTTGGGGTTCGGGACGGTCCTCTACGAGCAGTACTTC. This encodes CASSLGFGTVLYEQYF.

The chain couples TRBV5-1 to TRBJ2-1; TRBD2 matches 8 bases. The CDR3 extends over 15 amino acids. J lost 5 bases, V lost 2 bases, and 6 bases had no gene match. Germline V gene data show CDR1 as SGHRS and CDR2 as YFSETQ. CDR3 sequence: CASSFRAGDHNEQFF. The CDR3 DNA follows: TGCGCCAGCAGCTTTAGAGCGGGAGACCACAATGAGCAGTTCTTC.

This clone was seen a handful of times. The CDR3 spells CASSLLGSRLNTEAFF. CDR3 sequence (DNA): TGTGCCAGCAGTTTATTAGGCTCCAGGCTTAACACTGAAGCTTTCTTT. The chain links TRBV27 to TRBJ1-1; D unclear. The V end lost 1 base, the J end lost 2 bases, and 14 bases lay between the germline ends. Germline assignment: CDR1 MNHEY and CDR2 SMNVEV (reference sequence). The CDR3 runs to 16 residues.

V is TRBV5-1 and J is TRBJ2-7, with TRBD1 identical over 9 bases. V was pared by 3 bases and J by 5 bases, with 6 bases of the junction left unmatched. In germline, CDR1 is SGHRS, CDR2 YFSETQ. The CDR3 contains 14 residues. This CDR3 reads CASSWRQGGDEQYF. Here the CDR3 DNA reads TGCGCCAGCAGCTGGAGACAGGGGGGAGACGAGCAGTACTTC.

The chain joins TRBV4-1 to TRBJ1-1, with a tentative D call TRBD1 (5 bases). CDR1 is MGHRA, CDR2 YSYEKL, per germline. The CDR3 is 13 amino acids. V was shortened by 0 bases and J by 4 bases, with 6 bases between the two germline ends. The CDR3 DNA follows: TGCGCCAGCAGCCAAGACGGGGGCACTGAAGCTTTCTTT. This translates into CASSQDGGTEAFF.

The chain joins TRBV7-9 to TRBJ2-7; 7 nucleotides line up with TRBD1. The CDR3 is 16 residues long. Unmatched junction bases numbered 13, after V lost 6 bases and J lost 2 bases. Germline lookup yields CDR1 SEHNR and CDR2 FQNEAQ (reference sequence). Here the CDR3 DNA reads TGTGCCAGCAGTGAAACCGGGACAGTCTTTCCCTACGAGCAGTACTTC. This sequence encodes CASSETGTVFPYEQYF.